These T cell receptor beta chains were read from a single sample in a study of CD8 T cells in ankylosing spondylitis. TCRdb used MiXCR to reprocess the 5' RACE reads, holding one entry per CDR3 protein. The sample holds more than 600,000 distinct CDR3 sequences; around 20% are singletons and the top ten take around a fifth. Sequenced material: blood, either unsorted or a sorted T cell fraction (not recorded which). The receptors shown here come from a male donor with ankylosing spondylitis. CDR3s include the opening cysteine and the closing phenylalanine or tryptophan. A D gene is named only where the DNA matches it firmly. Size tells how often a clone was seen (once, few, many) or the class of an expanded clone, and some rows leave it out.

d_call j_call v_call clone_size cdr3_aa cdr3_nt
TRBD1 TRBJ1-3 TRBV12-3/TRBV12-4 NA CASTGTARNTIYF TGTGCCAGCACCGGGACAGCCAGAAACACCATATATTTT
TRBD2 TRBJ2-1 TRBV5-1 NA CASSWETPGLAGGFVIF TGCGCCAGCAGCTGGGAAACTCCGGGACTAGCGGGGGGGTTTGTGATCTTC
TRBD1 TRBJ2-5 TRBV4-1 NA CASSQTPGQPQETQYF TGCGCCAGCAGCCAAACACCGGGACAGCCTCAAGAGACCCAGTACTTC
NA TRBJ2-3 TRBV3-1 NA CASSQVEDITDTQYF TGTGCCAGCAGCCAAGTGGAGGACATCACAGATACGCAGTATTTT
NA TRBJ1-1 TRBV4-1 NA CASSPESIVRRVEAFF TGCGCCAGCAGCCCAGAGAGTATTGTCAGGCGGGTTGAAGCTTTCTTT
NA TRBJ1-6 TRBV7-9 few CASSLDPEFSPLHF TGTGCCAGCAGCTTAGACCCGGAGTTTTCACCCCTCCACTTT
TRBD1 TRBJ2-2 TRBV7-9 many CASSPRDRDTGELFF TGTGCCAGCAGCCCCAGGGACAGGGATACCGGGGAGCTGTTTTTT
TRBD2 TRBJ2-2 TRBV12-3/TRBV12-4 NA CASRAIAGANGELFF TGTGCCAGCAGGGCGATAGCGGGGGCTAACGGGGAGCTGTTTTTT
NA TRBJ2-5 TRBV6-4 once CDSKRPQETQYF TGTGACAGCAAACGACCCCAAGAGACCCAGTACTTC
NA TRBJ1-1 TRBV7-2 few CASSRDRSLRRYAEAFF TGTGCCAGCAGCCGCGACAGGTCCCTACGGCGGTACGCTGAAGCTTTCTTT
TRBD1 TRBJ2-6 TRBV20-1 few CSAPTGQGDSGANVLTF TGCAGTGCCCCGACTGGACAGGGGGACTCTGGGGCCAACGTCCTGACTTTC
TRBD2 TRBJ2-1 TRBV24-1 few CATGTSGFYNEQFF TGTGCCACCGGGACTAGCGGATTCTACAATGAGCAGTTCTTC
TRBD2 TRBJ2-1 TRBV5-6 NA CASSPIAGTYNEQFF TGTGCCAGCAGCCCTATAGCGGGAACCTACAATGAGCAGTTCTTC
NA TRBJ2-7 TRBV4-1 few CASSQASRVGATSYEQYF TGCGCCAGCAGCCAAGCCTCCCGGGTGGGGGCTACCTCCTACGAGCAGTACTTC
NA TRBJ1-5 TRBV12-3/TRBV12-4 few CASSLGQVPYSNQPQHF TGTGCCAGCAGTTTAGGGCAGGTCCCGTATAGCAATCAGCCCCAGCATTTT
NA TRBJ2-5 TRBV2 NA CASIAETQYF TGTGCCAGCATAGCTGAGACCCAGTACTTC
TRBD1 TRBJ1-6 TRBV7-9 NA CASSLAGTESPLHF TGTGCCAGCAGCTTAGCAGGGACAGAATCACCCCTCCACTTT
TRBD2 TRBJ2-1 TRBV4-1 few CASSHETGLAGDEQFF TGCGCCAGCAGCCACGAAACCGGACTAGCGGGGGATGAGCAGTTCTTC
TRBD2 TRBJ2-3 TRBV24-1 NA CATSDPGLAGAADTQYF TGTGCCACCAGTGACCCGGGACTAGCGGGAGCGGCAGATACGCAGTATTTT
NA TRBJ2-3 TRBV5-1 many CASSSSSGTDTQYF TGTGCCAGCAGCTCTTCTAGCGGCACAGATACGCAGTATTTT
NA TRBJ2-7 TRBV6-6 few CASKVGGEQYF TGTGCCAGCAAGGTAGGCGGAGAGCAGTACTTC
NA TRBJ1-5 TRBV7-8 few CASSPRTNSNQPQHF TGTGCCAGCAGCCCAAGAACTAATAGCAATCAGCCCCAGCATTTT
NA TRBJ2-5 TRBV21-1 NA CASSNPGEETQYF TGTGCCAGCAGCAACCCCGGCGAAGAGACCCAGTACTTC
TRBD2 TRBJ2-7 TRBV5-1 few CASSSRGLADKYEQYF TGCGCCAGCAGCTCCCGGGGACTAGCGGACAAATACGAGCAGTACTTC
NA TRBJ1-3 TRBV28 NA CASSLAPGWRNTIYF TGTGCCAGCAGTTTGGCACCAGGGTGGAGAAACACCATATATTTT
NA TRBJ1-1 TRBV20-1 once CSARYTWNTEAFF TGCAGTGCTAGATACACGTGGAACACTGAAGCTTTCTTT
NA TRBJ1-1 TRBV7-9 NA CASSLIDNANTEAFF TGTGCCAGCAGCTTAATCGATAATGCGAACACTGAAGCTTTCTTT
NA TRBJ1-5 TRBV20-1 few CSAGRGRDYSNQPQHF TGCAGTGCTGGAAGGGGACGAGATTATAGCAATCAGCCCCAGCATTTT
TRBD1 TRBJ2-5 TRBV12-3/TRBV12-4 NA CASSFLGQGAGTQYF TGTGCCAGCAGTTTTTTGGGACAGGGGGCAGGGACCCAGTACTTC
TRBD1 TRBJ1-2 TRBV6-1 few CASGGVGTAGYTF TGTGCCAGCGGGGGCGTAGGGACAGCGGGCTACACCTTC
NA TRBJ2-7 TRBV28 few CASAAAATGPYEQYF TGTGCCAGCGCGGCGGCCGCCACCGGTCCCTACGAGCAGTACTTC
NA TRBJ1-6 TRBV27 NA CASSSPWDGLTGNSPLHF TGTGCCAGCAGTTCCCCTTGGGACGGATTAACTGGAAATTCACCCCTCCACTTT
TRBD1 TRBJ2-7 TRBV18 few CASSQPGQGPSYEQYF TGTGCCAGCTCACAACCGGGACAGGGACCCTCCTACGAGCAGTACTTC
TRBD2 TRBJ2-7 TRBV20-1 few CSARIGTSGSYEQYF TGCAGTGCTAGAATCGGGACTAGCGGCTCCTACGAGCAGTACTTC
NA TRBJ2-5 TRBV18 NA CASLTGPGETQYF TGTGCCAGCTTAACAGGCCCCGGGGAGACCCAGTACTTC
NA TRBJ2-5 TRBV20-1 NA CSALKLVSSKTQYF TGCAGCGCGCTTAAACTAGTGTCCTCTAAGACCCAGTACTTC
TRBD1 TRBJ2-5 TRBV12-3/TRBV12-4 NA CASSPRQGQTQYF TGTGCCAGCAGCCCTCGACAGGGTCAGACCCAGTACTTC
NA TRBJ1-1 TRBV9 NA CASSVDPKNTEAFF TGTGCCAGCAGCGTAGATCCGAAGAACACTGAAGCTTTCTTT
NA TRBJ2-3 TRBV7-8 NA CASSLGAALAPDTQYF TGTGCCAGCAGCTTAGGGGCAGCTCTAGCCCCAGATACGCAGTATTTT
TRBD1 TRBJ2-1 TRBV24-1 NA CATSDRKGTGGGSYNEQFF TGTGCCACCAGTGACCGAAAAGGGACAGGGGGCGGTTCCTACAATGAGCAGTTCTTC
NA TRBJ1-1 TRBV29-1 few CSVEVRPRTEAFF TGCAGCGTTGAAGTACGACCCCGGACTGAAGCTTTCTTT
NA TRBJ1-5 TRBV21-1 NA CASSLIGWGPSNQPQHF TGTGCCAGCAGTCTCATTGGATGGGGGCCCAGCAATCAGCCCCAGCATTTT